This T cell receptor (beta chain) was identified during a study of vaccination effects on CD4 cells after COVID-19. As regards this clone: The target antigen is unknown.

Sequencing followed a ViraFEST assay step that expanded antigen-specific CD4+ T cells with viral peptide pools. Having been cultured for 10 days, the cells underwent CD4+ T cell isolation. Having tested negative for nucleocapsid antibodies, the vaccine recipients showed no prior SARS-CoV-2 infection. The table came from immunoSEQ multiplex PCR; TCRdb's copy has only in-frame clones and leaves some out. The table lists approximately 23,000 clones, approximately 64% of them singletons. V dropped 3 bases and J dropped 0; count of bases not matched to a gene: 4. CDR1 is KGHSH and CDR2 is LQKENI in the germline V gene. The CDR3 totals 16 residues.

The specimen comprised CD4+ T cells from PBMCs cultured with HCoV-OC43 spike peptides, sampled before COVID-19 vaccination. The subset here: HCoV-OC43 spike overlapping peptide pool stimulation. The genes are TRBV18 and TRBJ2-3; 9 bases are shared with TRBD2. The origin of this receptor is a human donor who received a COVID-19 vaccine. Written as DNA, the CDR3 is TGTGCCAGCTCACCGGTCGCGGGAGGGAGCACAGATACGCAGTATTTT. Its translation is CASSPVAGGSTDTQYF.